This is a list of T cell receptor beta chains from one sample in a study of blood T cell repertoires in COVID-19. TCRdb's copy holds only in-frame clones and misses some; the assay was immunoSEQ multiplex PCR. The table includes 140,000 or so clones, roughly 81% detected once. Sequenced: PBMCs or T cells enriched from blood (not recorded which). The receptors come from a woman aged 50 to 60 with acute COVID-19. Both conserved end residues are part of each CDR3. Each record gives: D gene, V gene, J gene, clone size, CDR3 protein, CDR3 DNA. D genes are given only for firm matches. Clone size, where shown, is once, few, many, or a class for clones that have expanded.

d_call: NA; v_call: TRBV9; j_call: TRBJ2-7; clone_size: NA; cdr3_aa: CASSVGGLASYEQYF; cdr3_nt: TGTGCCAGCAGCGTAGGAGGCTTGGCCTCCTACGAGCAGTACTTC
d_call: TRBD1; v_call: TRBV11-2; j_call: TRBJ2-5; clone_size: NA; cdr3_aa: CASSLFPEGVIGTEETQYF; cdr3_nt: TGTGCCAGCAGCTTATTCCCCGAGGGGGTTATAGGGACAGAAGAGACCCAGTACTTC
d_call: NA; v_call: TRBV10-3; j_call: TRBJ1-6; clone_size: NA; cdr3_aa: CAISESPVNSPLHF; cdr3_nt: TGTGCCATCAGTGAGTCCCCGGTTAATTCACCCCTCCACTTT
d_call: NA; v_call: TRBV13; j_call: TRBJ1-1; clone_size: NA; cdr3_aa: CASSLWGPNRPEAFF; cdr3_nt: TGTGCCAGCAGCTTATGGGGCCCAAACCGACCTGAAGCTTTCTTT
d_call: TRBD1; v_call: TRBV18; j_call: TRBJ1-6; clone_size: NA; cdr3_aa: CASSPSDRGNSPLHF; cdr3_nt: TGTGCCAGCTCACCAAGCGACAGGGGGAATTCACCCCTCCACTTT
d_call: NA; v_call: TRBV11-1; j_call: TRBJ2-5; clone_size: once; cdr3_aa: CASSQGLEFRQETQYF; cdr3_nt: TGTGCCAGCAGCCAGGGACTGGAATTCCGACAAGAGACCCAGTACTTC
d_call: NA; v_call: TRBV5-4; j_call: TRBJ2-4; clone_size: NA; cdr3_aa: CASSPRDSLAKNIQYF; cdr3_nt: TGTGCCAGCAGCCCACGAGACAGTCTAGCCAAAAACATTCAGTACTTC
d_call: TRBD1; v_call: TRBV7-3; j_call: TRBJ2-6; clone_size: NA; cdr3_aa: CASGTGVGANVLTF; cdr3_nt: TGTGCCAGCGGAACAGGGGTAGGGGCCAACGTCCTGACTTTC
d_call: TRBD2; v_call: TRBV9; j_call: TRBJ2-1; clone_size: NA; cdr3_aa: CASSVTSVDEQFF; cdr3_nt: TGTGCCAGCAGCGTGACTAGCGTGGATGAGCAGTTCTTC
d_call: TRBD1; v_call: TRBV18; j_call: TRBJ1-3; clone_size: once; cdr3_aa: CASSPRDRSSGNTIYF; cdr3_nt: TGTGCCAGCTCACCACGGGACAGGAGCTCTGGAAACACCATATATTTT
d_call: NA; v_call: TRBV5-6; j_call: TRBJ2-1; clone_size: NA; cdr3_aa: CASSLVQGGNEQFF; cdr3_nt: TGTGCCAGCAGCTTGGTTCAGGGTGGCAATGAGCAGTTCTTC